Given below is one TCR beta chain in context. The antigen is unknown. Some clones are missing from TCRdb's copy, which holds only in-frame ones; the method was immunoSEQ multiplex PCR. The sample has about 1.5 million clones; 95% to 99% are singletons. This sample stems from a study of shared clonotypes between healthy human individuals. Regarding the study as a whole: Memory subsets generally showed smaller estimated richness than naive subsets did.

V lost 6 bases and J 4 bases, leaving 19 bases between the germline ends. This CDR3 is built from 15 residues. The germline gives CDR1 SGHNT, CDR2 YYREEE (reference sequence). The chain is built from TRBV5-4 and TRBJ1-2, with D uncertain. Input material: naive CD4+ T cells sorted from blood. Subset denoted: CD45RA+ positively selected. The clonotype comes from a man aged 30-40 years in good health. The CDR3 nucleotides are TGTGCCAGCACTTTATTGGGAGGGCGAGTCTATGGCTACACCTTC. Translating gives CASTLLGGRVYGYTF.